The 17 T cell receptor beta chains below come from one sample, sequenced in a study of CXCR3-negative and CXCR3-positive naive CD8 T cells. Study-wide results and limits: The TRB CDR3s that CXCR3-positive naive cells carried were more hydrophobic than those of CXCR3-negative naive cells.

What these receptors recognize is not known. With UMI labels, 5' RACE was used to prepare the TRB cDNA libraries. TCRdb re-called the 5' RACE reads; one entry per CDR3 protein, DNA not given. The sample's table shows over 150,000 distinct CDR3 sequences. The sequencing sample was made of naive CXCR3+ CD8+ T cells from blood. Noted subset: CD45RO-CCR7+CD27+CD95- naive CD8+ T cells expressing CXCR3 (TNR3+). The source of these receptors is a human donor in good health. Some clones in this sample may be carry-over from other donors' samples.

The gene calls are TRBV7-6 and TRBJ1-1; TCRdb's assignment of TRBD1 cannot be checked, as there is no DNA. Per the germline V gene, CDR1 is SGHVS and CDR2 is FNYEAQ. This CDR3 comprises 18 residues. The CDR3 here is CASSPLISWGRTFNEAFF.

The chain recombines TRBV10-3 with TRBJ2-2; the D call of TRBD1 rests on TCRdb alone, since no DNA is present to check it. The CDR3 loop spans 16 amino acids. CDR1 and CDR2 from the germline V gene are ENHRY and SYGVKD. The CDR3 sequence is CAISETDRGLTGELFF.

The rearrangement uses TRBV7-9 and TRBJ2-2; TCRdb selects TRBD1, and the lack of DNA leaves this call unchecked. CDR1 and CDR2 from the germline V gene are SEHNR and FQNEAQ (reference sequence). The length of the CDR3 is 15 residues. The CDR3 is CASSNHREATGELFF.

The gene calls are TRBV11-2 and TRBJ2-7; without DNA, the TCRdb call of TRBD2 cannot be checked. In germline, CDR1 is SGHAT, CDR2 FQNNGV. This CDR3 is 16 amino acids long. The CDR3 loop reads CASSLGRVASSYEQYF.

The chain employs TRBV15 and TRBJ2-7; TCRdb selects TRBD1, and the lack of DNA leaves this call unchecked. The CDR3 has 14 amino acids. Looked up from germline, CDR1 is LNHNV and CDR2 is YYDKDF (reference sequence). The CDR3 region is CATSRGDRAYEQYF.

Here the CDR3 reads CASTILSGSNQPQHF. The V gene is TRBV19, the J gene TRBJ1-5. Germline CDR1 is LNHDA and CDR2 is SQIVND (reference sequence). There are 15 residues in the CDR3.

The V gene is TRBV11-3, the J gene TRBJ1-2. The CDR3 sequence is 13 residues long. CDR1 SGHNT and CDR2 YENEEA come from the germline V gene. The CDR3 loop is CASSLSAEYGYTF.

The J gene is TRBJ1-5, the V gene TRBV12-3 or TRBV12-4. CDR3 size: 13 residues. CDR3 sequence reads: CASSTRAHQPQHF.

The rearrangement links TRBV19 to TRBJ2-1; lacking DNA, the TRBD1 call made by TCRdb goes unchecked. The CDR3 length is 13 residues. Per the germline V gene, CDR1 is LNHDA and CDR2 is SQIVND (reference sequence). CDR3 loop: CASSPGGDNEQFF.

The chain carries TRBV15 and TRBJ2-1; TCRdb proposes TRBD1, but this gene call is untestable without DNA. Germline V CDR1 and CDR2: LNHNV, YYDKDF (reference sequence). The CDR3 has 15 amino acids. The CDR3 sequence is CATSSRQGFYNEQFF.

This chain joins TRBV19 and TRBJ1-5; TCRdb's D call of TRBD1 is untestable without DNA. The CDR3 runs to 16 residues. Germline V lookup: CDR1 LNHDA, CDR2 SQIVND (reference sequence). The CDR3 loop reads CASSPAQGRSNQPQHF.

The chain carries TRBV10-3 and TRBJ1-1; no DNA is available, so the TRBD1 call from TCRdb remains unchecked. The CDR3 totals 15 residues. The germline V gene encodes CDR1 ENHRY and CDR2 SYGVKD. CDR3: CAISEGPGRNTEAFF.

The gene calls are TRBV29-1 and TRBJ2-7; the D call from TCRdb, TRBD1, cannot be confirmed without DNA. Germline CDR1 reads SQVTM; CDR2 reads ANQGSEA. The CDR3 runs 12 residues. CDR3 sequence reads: CSVTGQGGEQYF.

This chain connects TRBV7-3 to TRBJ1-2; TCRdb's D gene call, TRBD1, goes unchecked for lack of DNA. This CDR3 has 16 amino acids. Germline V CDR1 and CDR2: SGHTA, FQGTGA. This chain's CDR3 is CASSLTYPPGAGGYTF.

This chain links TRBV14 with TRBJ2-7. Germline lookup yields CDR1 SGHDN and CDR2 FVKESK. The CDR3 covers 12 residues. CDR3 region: CASSQVSYEQYF.

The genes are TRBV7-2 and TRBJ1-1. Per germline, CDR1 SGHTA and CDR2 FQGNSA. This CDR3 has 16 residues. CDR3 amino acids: CASIQGIVGMNTEAFF.

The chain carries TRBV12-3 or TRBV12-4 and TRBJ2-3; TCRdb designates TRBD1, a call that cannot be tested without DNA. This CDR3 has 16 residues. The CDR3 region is CASSFPGARGTDTQYF.